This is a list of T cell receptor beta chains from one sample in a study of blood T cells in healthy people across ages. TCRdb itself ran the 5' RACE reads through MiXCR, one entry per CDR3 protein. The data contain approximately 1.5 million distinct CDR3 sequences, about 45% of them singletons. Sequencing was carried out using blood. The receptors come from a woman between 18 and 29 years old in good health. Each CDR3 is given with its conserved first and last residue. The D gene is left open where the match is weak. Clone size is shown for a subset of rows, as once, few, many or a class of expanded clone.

CSASRGQRNSPLHF,TGCAGTGCTAGCAGGGGACAGCGAAATTCACCCCTCCACTTT,few,TRBV20-1,TRBJ1-6,14,TRBD1
CSVGPGQARMNTEAFF,TGCAGCGTTGGGCCGGGACAGGCGAGAATGAACACTGAAGCTTTCTTT,once,TRBV29-1,TRBJ1-1,16,TRBD1
CSAREPRGRHQETQYF,TGCAGTGCTAGAGAACCCCGTGGCAGACACCAAGAGACCCAGTACTTC,few,TRBV20-1,TRBJ2-5,16,NA
CASSPTGGPNEKLFF,TGTGCCAGCAGCCCGACAGGGGGACCTAATGAAAAACTGTTTTTT,NA,TRBV7-3,TRBJ1-4,15,TRBD1
CSARTGARGIYEQYF,TGCAGTGCTAGAACGGGCGCGCGGGGGATCTACGAGCAGTACTTC,NA,TRBV20-1,TRBJ2-7,15,TRBD2
CASSYSGYSNEQYF,TGTGCCAGCAGTTACTCGGGCTACTCGAATGAGCAGTACTTC,NA,TRBV6-2/TRBV6-3,TRBJ2-5,14,NA
CASSRREGLGQFF,TGTGCCAGCAGCCGAAGGGAGGGGTTAGGCCAGTTCTTC,few,TRBV7-2,TRBJ2-1,13,TRBD2
CASSLLQGATDTQYF,TGTGCCAGCAGTTTACTCCAGGGGGCAACAGATACGCAGTATTTT,few,TRBV27,TRBJ2-3,15,TRBD1
CASSLPHGGRGNEQFF,TGTGCCAGCAGCTTACCCCACGGCGGGAGAGGTAATGAGCAGTTCTTC,NA,TRBV7-2,TRBJ2-1,16,TRBD2
CASSVQFRQETQYF,TGCGCCAGCAGCGTACAGTTCAGACAAGAGACCCAGTACTTC,NA,TRBV5-1,TRBJ2-5,14,NA
CASSPGISSYNEQFF,TGTGCCAGCAGCCCAGGGATCTCATCCTACAATGAGCAGTTCTTC,many,TRBV13,TRBJ2-1,15,NA
CASSQGPPSGGTDTQYF,TGCGCCAGCAGCCAAGGTCCCCCTAGCGGGGGCACAGATACGCAGTATTTT,few,TRBV4-1,TRBJ2-3,17,TRBD2
CASRPTGAGNTIYF,TGTGCCAGCAGACCCACGGGGGCTGGAAACACCATATATTTT,NA,TRBV27,TRBJ1-3,14,NA
CATSVGGVETQYF,TGTGCCACCAGTGTCGGAGGGGTTGAGACCCAGTACTTC,NA,TRBV24-1,TRBJ2-5,13,NA
CASSAPRNYGYTF,TGTGCCAGCAGCGCACCCAGGAACTATGGCTACACCTTC,few,TRBV9,TRBJ1-2,13,NA
CASSPATRTDYGYTF,TGTGCCAGCTCACCCGCTACTCGGACAGACTATGGCTACACCTTC,few,TRBV18,TRBJ1-2,15,NA
CASSYSAGRLSYNEQFF,TGTGCCAGCAGCTACTCGGCCGGTAGGCTCTCCTACAATGAGCAGTTCTTC,few,TRBV7-9,TRBJ2-1,17,NA
CASSPGLGQSYEQYF,TGTGCCAGCAGCCCTGGATTAGGACAGTCCTACGAGCAGTACTTC,NA,TRBV7-2,TRBJ2-7,15,NA
CASSLSWLPGVSSYEQYF,TGTGCCAGCAGCTTAAGTTGGTTACCGGGAGTTTCGTCCTACGAGCAGTACTTC,few,TRBV7-2,TRBJ2-7,18,NA
CASSQEASRYEQYF,TGTGCCAGCAGCCAAGAGGCTAGCCGCTACGAGCAGTACTTC,few,TRBV4-2,TRBJ2-7,14,NA
CASSLVGSVYEQYF,TGCGCCAGCAGCTTGGTCGGGAGCGTCTACGAGCAGTACTTC,few,TRBV5-1,TRBJ2-7,14,NA
CASSSAPTSGSYEQYF,TGTGCCAGCAGCTCCGCCCCGACTAGCGGGTCTTACGAGCAGTACTTC,few,TRBV7-3,TRBJ2-7,16,TRBD2
CASSVGTGVTDTQYF,TGTGCCAGCAGCGTGGGGACGGGGGTTACAGATACGCAGTATTTT,few,TRBV9,TRBJ2-3,15,NA
CASSQSQGWGNQPQHF,TGTGCCAGCAGCCAATCTCAGGGTTGGGGCAATCAGCCCCAGCATTTT,NA,TRBV16,TRBJ1-5,16,NA
CASRPTGFLEAFF,TGTGCCAGCAGACCCACAGGGTTTCTTGAAGCTTTCTTT,NA,TRBV14,TRBJ1-1,13,NA
CSASPLSGDSPLHF,TGCAGTGCTAGTCCCCTATCGGGGGATTCACCCCTCCACTTT,few,TRBV20-1,TRBJ1-6,14,NA
CASSLLEGYTF,TGTGCCAGCAGCCTCCTTGAAGGCTACACCTTC,few,TRBV7-9,TRBJ1-2,11,NA
CSASGGIGGLGKNIQYF,TGCAGTGCTAGCGGGGGGATCGGGGGGCTAGGCAAAAACATTCAGTACTTC,NA,TRBV20-1,TRBJ2-4,17,NA
CASNIGDEVYNEQFF,TGTGCCAGCAATATAGGGGATGAGGTCTACAATGAGCAGTTCTTC,few,TRBV12-3/TRBV12-4,TRBJ2-1,15,NA
CSARDQGGTSFRFDEQYF,TGCAGTGCTAGAGATCAGGGGGGGACTAGCTTCCGATTCGATGAGCAGTACTTC,once,TRBV20-1,TRBJ2-5,18,TRBD2
CASSSSIYEQYF,TGTGCCAGCAGTAGTAGCATCTACGAGCAGTACTTC,few,TRBV12-3/TRBV12-4,TRBJ2-7,12,NA
CATRDSLVDTQYF,TGTGCCACCAGGGACAGTCTGGTAGATACGCAGTATTTT,once,TRBV24-1,TRBJ2-3,13,NA
CAISEDNRGRGEQFF,TGTGCCATCAGTGAGGATAACAGGGGGCGGGGTGAGCAGTTCTTC,NA,TRBV10-3,TRBJ2-1,15,TRBD1
CASSETSGRINEQYF,TGTGCCAGCAGCGAGACTAGCGGGAGGATTAATGAGCAGTACTTC,NA,TRBV7-2,TRBJ2-7,15,TRBD2
CASTPWTSGSPDTQYF,TGTGCCAGCACCCCGTGGACTAGCGGGAGCCCAGATACGCAGTATTTT,once,TRBV7-9,TRBJ2-3,16,TRBD2
CASSQDHRGYGYTF,TGCGCCAGCAGCCAAGATCACAGGGGGTATGGCTACACCTTC,NA,TRBV4-3,TRBJ1-2,14,TRBD1
CSAREGGVYNSPLHF,TGCAGTGCTAGGGAGGGAGGGGTGTATAATTCACCCCTCCACTTT,NA,TRBV20-1,TRBJ1-6,15,NA
CSARGRAGYSYEQYF,TGCAGTGCTAGAGGTAGGGCGGGCTACTCCTACGAGCAGTACTTC,NA,TRBV20-1,TRBJ2-7,15,NA
CASSPPTGEGYTF,TGTGCCAGCTCACCACCTACAGGGGAAGGCTACACCTTC,NA,TRBV18,TRBJ1-2,13,TRBD1
CASSPGGKVSEAFF,TGTGCCAGCAGCCCTGGGGGGAAGGTATCTGAAGCTTTCTTT,NA,TRBV28,TRBJ1-1,14,NA
CASSIRGIEQYF,TGTGCCAGCAGTATAAGGGGAATCGAGCAGTACTTC,NA,TRBV28,TRBJ2-7,12,NA
CASSLDRGDTQYF,TGTGCCAGCAGTCTAGACAGGGGTGATACGCAGTATTTT,many,TRBV5-6,TRBJ2-3,13,TRBD1
CASSPAGQGGNEQFF,TGTGCCAGCTCACCAGCGGGACAGGGGGGTAATGAGCAGTTCTTC,NA,TRBV18,TRBJ2-1,15,TRBD1
CSPVLPSNEQFF,TGCAGCCCGGTTTTGCCCTCCAATGAGCAGTTCTTC,NA,TRBV29-1,TRBJ2-1,12,NA
CASSLTYGGYEQYF,TGTGCCAGCAGCCTTACATACGGGGGGTACGAGCAGTACTTC,NA,TRBV7-2,TRBJ2-7,14,TRBD2
CASSLGLAGAGEQFF,TGTGCCAGCAGCTTGGGACTAGCGGGAGCAGGTGAGCAGTTCTTC,many,TRBV7-3,TRBJ2-1,15,TRBD2
CASIAWGTYEQYF,TGTGCCAGCATAGCATGGGGCACCTACGAGCAGTACTTC,few,TRBV25-1,TRBJ2-7,13,NA
CASKKDGTGDNEQFF,TGTGCCAGCAAAAAAGATGGGACAGGGGACAATGAGCAGTTCTTC,few,TRBV27,TRBJ2-1,15,TRBD1
CASSPLGERVSYEQYF,TGTGCCAGCTCACCTCTGGGAGAAAGGGTGTCCTACGAGCAGTACTTC,NA,TRBV18,TRBJ2-7,16,NA
CASSPQRVAGDEKLFF,TGTGCCAGCAGCCCCCAGAGGGTTGCTGGGGATGAAAAACTGTTTTTT,NA,TRBV6-5,TRBJ1-4,16,NA
CASSQELVQGGNEQYF,TGTGCCAGCAGCCAAGAGCTTGTTCAGGGAGGCAACGAGCAGTACTTC,NA,TRBV3-1,TRBJ2-7,16,NA
CASSLRQDGDTQYF,TGTGCCAGCAGTTTAAGACAGGACGGAGATACGCAGTATTTT,once,TRBV28,TRBJ2-3,14,NA
CATSITHRGLSGNTIYF,TGTGCCACCTCTATAACGCACAGGGGGCTTTCTGGAAACACCATATATTTT,once,TRBV6-1,TRBJ1-3,17,TRBD1